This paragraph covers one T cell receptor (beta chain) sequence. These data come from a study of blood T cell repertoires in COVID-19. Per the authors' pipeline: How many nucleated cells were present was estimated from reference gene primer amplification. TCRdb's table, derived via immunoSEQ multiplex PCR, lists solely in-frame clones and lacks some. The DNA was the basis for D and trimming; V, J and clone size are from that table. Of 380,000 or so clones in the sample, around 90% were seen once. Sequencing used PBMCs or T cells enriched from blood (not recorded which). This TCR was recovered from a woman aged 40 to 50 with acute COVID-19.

The CDR3 nucleotides read TGCAGCGTTGAAGCAATTCAGGGGGACTATGGCTACACCTTC. Translation gives CSVEAIQGDYGYTF. V gene TRBV29-1 combines with J gene TRBJ1-2; 7 positions agree with TRBD1. Unmatched junction bases numbered 5, after V lost 1 base and J lost 3 bases. Germline V gives CDR1 SQVTM, CDR2 ANQGSEA. The CDR3 spans 14 residues.